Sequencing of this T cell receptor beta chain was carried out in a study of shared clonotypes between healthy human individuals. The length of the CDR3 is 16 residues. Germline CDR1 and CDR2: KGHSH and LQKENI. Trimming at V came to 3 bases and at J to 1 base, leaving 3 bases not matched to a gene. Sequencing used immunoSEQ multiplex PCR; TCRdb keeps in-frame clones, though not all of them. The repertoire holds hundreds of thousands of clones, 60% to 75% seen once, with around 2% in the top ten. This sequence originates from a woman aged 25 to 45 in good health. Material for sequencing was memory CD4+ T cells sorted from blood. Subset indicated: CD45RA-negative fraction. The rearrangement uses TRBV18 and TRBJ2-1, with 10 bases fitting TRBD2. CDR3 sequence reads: CASSPYSGRSYNEQFF. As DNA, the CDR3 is TGTGCCAGCTCACCCTATAGCGGGAGGTCCTACAATGAGCAGTTCTTC.